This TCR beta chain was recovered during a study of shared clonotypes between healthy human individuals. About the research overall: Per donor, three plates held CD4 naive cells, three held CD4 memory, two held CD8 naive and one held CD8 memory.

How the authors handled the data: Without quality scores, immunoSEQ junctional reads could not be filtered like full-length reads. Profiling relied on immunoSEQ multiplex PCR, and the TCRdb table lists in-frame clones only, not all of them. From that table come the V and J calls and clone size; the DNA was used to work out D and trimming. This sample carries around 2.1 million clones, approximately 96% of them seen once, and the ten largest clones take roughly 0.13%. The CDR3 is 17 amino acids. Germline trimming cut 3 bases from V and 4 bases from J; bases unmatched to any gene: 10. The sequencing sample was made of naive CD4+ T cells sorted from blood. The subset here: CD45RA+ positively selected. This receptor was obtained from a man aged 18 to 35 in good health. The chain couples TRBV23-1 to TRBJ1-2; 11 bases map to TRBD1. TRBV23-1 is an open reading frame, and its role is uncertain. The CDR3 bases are TGCGCCAGCAGTCACCCCCACCGGGACAGGGGGGTCTATGGCTACACCTTC. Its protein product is CASSHPHRDRGVYGYTF.